This T cell receptor beta chain was observed in a study of memory CD4+ T cells and cytomegalovirus serostatus. Study background: Of the healthy Belgian adults, roughly ten were CMV seropositive and more than 20 seronegative. Study conclusions and caveats: A US-trained random forest predicted CMV serostatus with median AUC about 0.92.

Remarks on this clone: Its antigen remains unknown.

Generated by immunoSEQ multiplex PCR, the TCRdb table keeps only in-frame clones and is missing some. The sample includes around 76,000 clones, about 73% of them seen just once. The sort gate was single viable CD3+CD4+CD8-CD45RO+ cells for memory CD4+ T cells. The CDR3 is 11 amino acids. Trimming pared 4 bases from V and 1 base from J, leaving 4 bases between. Germline CDR1 and CDR2: SQVTM and ANQGSEA. The sample was memory CD4+ T cells from blood. The sequence derives from an adult in good health and CMV-seropositive. The chain joins TRBV29-1 to TRBJ1-1; D is unclear. CDR3 sequence (DNA): TGCAGCGTTGGTGAGAACACTGAAGCTTTCTTT. Translation: CSVGENTEAFF. Based on the CDR3 plus reference TRBV29-1 and TRBJ1-1, the full variable domain is SAVISQKPSRDICQRGTSLTIQCQVDSQVTMMFWYRQQPGQSLTLIATANQGSEATYESGFVIDKFPISRPNLTFSTLTVSNMSPEDSSIYLCSVGENTEAFFGQGTRLTVV.